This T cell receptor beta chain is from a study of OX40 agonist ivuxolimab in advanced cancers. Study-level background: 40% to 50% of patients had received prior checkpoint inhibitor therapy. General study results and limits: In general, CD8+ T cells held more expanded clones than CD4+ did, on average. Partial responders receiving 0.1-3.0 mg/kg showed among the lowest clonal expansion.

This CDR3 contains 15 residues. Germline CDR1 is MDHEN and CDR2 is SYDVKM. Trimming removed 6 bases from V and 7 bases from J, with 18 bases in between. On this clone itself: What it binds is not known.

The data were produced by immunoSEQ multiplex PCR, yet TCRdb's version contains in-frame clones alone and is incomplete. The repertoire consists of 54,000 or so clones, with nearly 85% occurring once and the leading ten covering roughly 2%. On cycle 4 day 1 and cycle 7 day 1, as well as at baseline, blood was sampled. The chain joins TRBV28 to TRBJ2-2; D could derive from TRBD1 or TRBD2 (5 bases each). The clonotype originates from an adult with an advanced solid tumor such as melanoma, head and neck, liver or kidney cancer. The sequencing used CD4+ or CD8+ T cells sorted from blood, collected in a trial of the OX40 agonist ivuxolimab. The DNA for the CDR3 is TGTGCCAGCAGCTCCGGGGCAGTCTCAGACGGGGAGCTGTTTTTT. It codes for CASSSGAVSDGELFF.